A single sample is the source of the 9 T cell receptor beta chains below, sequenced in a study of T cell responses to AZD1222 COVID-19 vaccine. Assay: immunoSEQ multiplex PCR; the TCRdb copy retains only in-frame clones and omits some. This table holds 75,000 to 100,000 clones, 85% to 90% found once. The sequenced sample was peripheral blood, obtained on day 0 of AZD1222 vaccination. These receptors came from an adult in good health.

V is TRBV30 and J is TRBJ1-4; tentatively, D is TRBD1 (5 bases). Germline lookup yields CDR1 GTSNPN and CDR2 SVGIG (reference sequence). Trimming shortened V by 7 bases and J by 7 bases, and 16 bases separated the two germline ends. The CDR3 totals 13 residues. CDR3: CASGTAPGEKLFF. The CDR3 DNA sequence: TGTGCCTCTGGGACCGCCCCGGGTGAAAAACTGTTTTTT.

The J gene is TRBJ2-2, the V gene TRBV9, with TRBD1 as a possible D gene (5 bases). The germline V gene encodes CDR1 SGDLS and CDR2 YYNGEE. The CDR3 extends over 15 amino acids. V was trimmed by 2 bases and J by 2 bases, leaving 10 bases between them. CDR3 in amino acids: CASSVYRLNTGELFF. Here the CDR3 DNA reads TGTGCCAGCAGCGTTTACAGGTTAAACACCGGGGAGCTGTTTTTT. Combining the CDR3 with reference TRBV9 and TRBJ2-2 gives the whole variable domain DSGVTQTPKHLITATGQRVTLRCSPRSGDLSVYWYQQSLDQGLQFLIQYYNGEERAKGNILERFSAQQFPDLHSELNLSSLELGDSALYFCASSVYRLNTGELFFGEGSRLTVL.

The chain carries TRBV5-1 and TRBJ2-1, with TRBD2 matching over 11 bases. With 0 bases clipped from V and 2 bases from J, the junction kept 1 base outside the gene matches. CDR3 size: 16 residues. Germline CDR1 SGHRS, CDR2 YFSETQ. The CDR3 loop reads CASSLELAGAYNEQFF. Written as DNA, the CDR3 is TGCGCCAGCAGCTTGGAACTAGCGGGGGCCTACAATGAGCAGTTCTTC.

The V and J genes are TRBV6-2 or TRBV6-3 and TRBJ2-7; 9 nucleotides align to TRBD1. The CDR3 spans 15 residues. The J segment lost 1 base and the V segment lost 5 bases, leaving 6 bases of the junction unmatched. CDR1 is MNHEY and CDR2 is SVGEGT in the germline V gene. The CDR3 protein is CASSPGQGVSYEQYF. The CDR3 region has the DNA TGTGCCAGCAGTCCGGGACAGGGAGTTTCCTACGAGCAGTACTTC.

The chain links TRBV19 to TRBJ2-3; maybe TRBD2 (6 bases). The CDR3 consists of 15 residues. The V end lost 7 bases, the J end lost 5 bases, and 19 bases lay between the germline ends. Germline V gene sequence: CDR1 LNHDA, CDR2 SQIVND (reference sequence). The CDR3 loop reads CASTLGSGGLDTQYF. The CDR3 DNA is TGTGCCAGTACTCTAGGTTCCGGGGGTTTAGATACGCAGTATTTT.

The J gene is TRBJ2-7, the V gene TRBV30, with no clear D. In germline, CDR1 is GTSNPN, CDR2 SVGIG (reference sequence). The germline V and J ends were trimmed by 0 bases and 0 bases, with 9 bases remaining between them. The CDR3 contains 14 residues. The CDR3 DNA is TGTGCCTGGAGTGTATCAGGAATCTCCTACGAGCAGTACTTC. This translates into CAWSVSGISYEQYF. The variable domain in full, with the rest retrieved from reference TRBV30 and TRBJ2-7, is SQTIHQWPATLVQPVGSPLSLECTVEGTSNPNLYWYRQAAGRGLQLLFYSVGIGQISSEVPQNLSASRPQDRQFILSSKKLLLSDSGFYLCAWSVSGISYEQYFGPGTRLTVT.

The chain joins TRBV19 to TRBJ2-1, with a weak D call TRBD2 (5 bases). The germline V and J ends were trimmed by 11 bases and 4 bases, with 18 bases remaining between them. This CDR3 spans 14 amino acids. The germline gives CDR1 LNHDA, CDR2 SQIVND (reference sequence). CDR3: CASSFYGEYNEQFF. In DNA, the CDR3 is TGTGCCTCGTCGTTTTACGGGGAATACAATGAGCAGTTCTTC.

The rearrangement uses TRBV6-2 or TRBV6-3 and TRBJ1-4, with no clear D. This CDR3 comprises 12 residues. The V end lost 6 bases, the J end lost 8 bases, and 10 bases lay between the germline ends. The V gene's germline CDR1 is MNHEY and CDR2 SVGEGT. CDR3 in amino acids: CASSSPQEKLFF. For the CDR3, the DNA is TGTGCCAGCAGCTCCCCCCAGGAAAAACTGTTTTTT.

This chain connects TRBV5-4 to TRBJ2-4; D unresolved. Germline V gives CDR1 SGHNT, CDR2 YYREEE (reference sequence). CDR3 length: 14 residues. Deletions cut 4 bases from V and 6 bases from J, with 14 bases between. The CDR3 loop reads CASSLLGLGNIQYF. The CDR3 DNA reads TGTGCCAGCAGCCTGCTCGGGTTGGGAAACATTCAGTACTTC.